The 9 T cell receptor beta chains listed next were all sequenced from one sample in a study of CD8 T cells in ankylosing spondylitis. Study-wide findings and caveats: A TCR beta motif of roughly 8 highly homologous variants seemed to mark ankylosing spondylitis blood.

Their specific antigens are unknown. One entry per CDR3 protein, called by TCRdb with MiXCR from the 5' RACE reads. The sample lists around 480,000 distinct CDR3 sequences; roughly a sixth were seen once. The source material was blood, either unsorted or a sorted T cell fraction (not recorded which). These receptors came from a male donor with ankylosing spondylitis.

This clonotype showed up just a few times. CDR3: CASSLFSGRGNEQFF. Here the CDR3 DNA reads TGTGCCAGCAGCTTATTTAGCGGGAGGGGGAATGAGCAGTTCTTC. This sequence joins TRBV7-4 and TRBJ2-1, with TRBD2 matching 11 bases. Losses at the gene ends were 2 bases for V and 7 bases for J; bases not matched to a gene: 4. Germline V gene lookup returns CDR1 SGHVT and CDR2 SQSDAQ. The CDR3 loop spans 15 amino acids. The entire variable domain, with the rest obtained from reference TRBV7-4 and TRBJ2-1, is as follows: GAGVSQSPRYKVAKRGRDVALRCDSISGHVTLYWYRQTLGQGSEVLTYSQSDAQRDKSGRPSGRFSAERPERSVSTLKIQRTEQGDSAVYLCASSLFSGRGNEQFFGPGTRLTVL.

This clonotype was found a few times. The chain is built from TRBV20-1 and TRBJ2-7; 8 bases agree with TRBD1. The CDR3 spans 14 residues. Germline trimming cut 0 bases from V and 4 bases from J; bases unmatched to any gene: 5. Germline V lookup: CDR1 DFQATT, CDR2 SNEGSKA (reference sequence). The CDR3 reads CSARDRTGKYEQYF. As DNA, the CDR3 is TGCAGTGCTAGAGACCGGACAGGGAAGTACGAGCAGTACTTC.

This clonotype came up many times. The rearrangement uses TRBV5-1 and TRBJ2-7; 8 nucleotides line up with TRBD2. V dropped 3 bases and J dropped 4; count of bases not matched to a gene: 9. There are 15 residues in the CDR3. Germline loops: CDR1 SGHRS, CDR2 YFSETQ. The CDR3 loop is CASSSGGTRAYEQYF. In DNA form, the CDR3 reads TGCGCCAGCAGCTCGGGGGGGACTAGAGCTTACGAGCAGTACTTC. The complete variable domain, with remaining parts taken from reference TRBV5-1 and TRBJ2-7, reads KAGVTQTPRYLIKTRGQQVTLSCSPISGHRSVSWYQQTPGQGLQFLFEYFSETQRNKGNFPGRFSGRQFSNSRSEMNVSTLELGDSALYLCASSSGGTRAYEQYFGPGTRLTVT.

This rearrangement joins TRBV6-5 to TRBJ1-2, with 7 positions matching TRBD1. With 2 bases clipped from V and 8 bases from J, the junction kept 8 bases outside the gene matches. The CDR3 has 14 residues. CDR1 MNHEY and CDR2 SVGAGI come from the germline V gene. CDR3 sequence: CASSYTGQPTGYTF. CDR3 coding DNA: TGTGCCAGCAGTTACACGGGACAGCCTACCGGCTACACCTTC.

DNA for the CDR3: TGTGCCAGCAGAGGACAGGGCCGAGAAAAACTGTTTTTT. Encoded protein: CASRGQGREKLFF. The genes are TRBV7-8 and TRBJ1-4; the match to TRBD1 covers 8 bases. The V and J ends lost 6 bases and 8 bases, in that order; junction bases with no gene match: 5. Germline CDR1 and CDR2: SGHVS and FQNEAQ. The CDR3 runs to 13 residues. Full variable domain (outside the CDR3, taken from reference TRBV7-8 and TRBJ1-4): GAGVSQSPRYKVAKRGQDVALRCDPISGHVSLFWYQQALGQGPEFLTYFQNEAQLDKSGLPSDRFFAERPEGSVSTLKIQRTQQEDSAVYLCASRGQGREKLFFGSGTQLSVL.

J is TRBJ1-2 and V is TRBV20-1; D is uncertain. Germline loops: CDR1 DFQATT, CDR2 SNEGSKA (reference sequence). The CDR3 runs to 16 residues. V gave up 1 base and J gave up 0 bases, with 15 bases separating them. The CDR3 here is CSARGASGQSNYGYTF. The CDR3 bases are TGCAGTGCTAGAGGTGCATCGGGCCAATCTAACTATGGCTACACCTTC.

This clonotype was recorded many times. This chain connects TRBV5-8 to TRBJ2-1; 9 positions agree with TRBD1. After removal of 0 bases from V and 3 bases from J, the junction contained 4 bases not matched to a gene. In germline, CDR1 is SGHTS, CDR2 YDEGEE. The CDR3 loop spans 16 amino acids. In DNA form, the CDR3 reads TGTGCCAGCAGCTTGGACAGGGGGCTCGGCTACAATGAGCAGTTCTTC. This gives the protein CASSLDRGLGYNEQFF.

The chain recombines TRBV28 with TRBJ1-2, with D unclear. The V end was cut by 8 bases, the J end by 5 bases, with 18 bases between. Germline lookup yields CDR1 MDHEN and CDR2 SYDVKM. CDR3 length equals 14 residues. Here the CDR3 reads CASSFPGRVYGYTF. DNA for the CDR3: TGTGCCAGCTCCTTTCCGGGCAGAGTATATGGCTACACCTTC.

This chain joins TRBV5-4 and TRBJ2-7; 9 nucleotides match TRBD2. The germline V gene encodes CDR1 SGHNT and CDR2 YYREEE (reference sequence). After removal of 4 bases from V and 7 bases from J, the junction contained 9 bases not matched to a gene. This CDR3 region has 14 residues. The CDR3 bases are TGTGCCAGCAGCCCGACCGGACTAGCGAGGGAGCAGTACTTC. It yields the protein CASSPTGLAREQYF.